This TCR beta chain is drawn from a study of glioma-infiltrating T cells. The iRepertoire nested amplicon-rescue multiplex PCR amplified TCR alpha and beta CDR3s from RNA. TCRdb independently ran MiXCR on the multiplex PCR reads; one entry per CDR3 protein. The table shows some 180,000 distinct CDR3 sequences, with about 32% occurring only once. Notes on this clonotype: Given a much more abundant clone one base away, this may be a read error.

CDR3 length equals 16 residues. Germline CDR1 and CDR2: ENHRY and SYGVKD. Sequencing was carried out using glioma tissue, nonneoplastic brain tissue, or PBMCs (not recorded which). This receptor was identified in a human donor with low-grade glioma or glioblastoma, undergoing nonglioma brain surgery, or in good health (not recorded which). The chain carries TRBV10-3 and TRBJ1-6; perhaps TRBD1 as D (5 bases). CDR3 sequence (DNA): TGTGCCATCAGAGGACAAGACAGCTCCTATAATTCAGCCCTCCACTTT. It is translated as CAIRGQDSSYNSALHF.